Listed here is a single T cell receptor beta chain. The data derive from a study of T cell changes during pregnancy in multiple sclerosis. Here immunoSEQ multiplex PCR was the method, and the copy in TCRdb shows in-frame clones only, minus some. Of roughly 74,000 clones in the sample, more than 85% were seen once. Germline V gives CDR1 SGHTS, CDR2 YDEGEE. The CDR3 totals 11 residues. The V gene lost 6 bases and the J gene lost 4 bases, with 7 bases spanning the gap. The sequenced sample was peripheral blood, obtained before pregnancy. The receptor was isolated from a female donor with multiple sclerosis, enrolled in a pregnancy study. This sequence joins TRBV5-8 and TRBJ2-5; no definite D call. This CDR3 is CASTVLETQYF. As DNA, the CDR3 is TGTGCCAGCACCGTATTAGAGACCCAGTACTTC.